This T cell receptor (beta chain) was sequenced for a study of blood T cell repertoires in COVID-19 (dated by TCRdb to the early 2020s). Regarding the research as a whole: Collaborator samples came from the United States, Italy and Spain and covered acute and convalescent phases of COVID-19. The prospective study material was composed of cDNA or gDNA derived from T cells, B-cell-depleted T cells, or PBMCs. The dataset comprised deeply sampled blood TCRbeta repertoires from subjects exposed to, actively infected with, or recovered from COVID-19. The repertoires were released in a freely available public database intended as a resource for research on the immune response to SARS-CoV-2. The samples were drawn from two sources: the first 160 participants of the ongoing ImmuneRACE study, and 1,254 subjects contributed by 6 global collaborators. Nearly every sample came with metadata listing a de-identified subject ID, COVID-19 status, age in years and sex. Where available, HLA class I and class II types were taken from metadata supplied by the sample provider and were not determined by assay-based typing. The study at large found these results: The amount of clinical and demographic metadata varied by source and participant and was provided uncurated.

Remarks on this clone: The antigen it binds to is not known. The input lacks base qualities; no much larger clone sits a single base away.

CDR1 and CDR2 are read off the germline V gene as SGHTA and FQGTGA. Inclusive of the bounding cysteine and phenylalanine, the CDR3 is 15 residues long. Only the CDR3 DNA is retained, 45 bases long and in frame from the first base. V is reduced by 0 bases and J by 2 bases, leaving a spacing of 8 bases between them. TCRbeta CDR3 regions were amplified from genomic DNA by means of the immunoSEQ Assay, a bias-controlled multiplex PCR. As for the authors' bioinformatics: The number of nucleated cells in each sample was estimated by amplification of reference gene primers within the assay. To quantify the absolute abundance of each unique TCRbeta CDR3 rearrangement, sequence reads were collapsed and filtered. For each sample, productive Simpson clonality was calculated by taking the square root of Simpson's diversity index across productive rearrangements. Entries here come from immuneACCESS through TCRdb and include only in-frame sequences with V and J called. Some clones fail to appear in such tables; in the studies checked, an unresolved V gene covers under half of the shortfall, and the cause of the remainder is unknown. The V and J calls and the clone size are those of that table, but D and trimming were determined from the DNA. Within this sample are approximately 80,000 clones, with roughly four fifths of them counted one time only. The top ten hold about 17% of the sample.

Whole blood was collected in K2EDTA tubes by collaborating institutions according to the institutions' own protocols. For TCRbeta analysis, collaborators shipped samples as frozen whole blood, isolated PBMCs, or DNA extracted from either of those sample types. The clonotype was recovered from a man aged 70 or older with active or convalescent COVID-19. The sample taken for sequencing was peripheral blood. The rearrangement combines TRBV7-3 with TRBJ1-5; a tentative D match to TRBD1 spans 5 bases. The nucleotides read TGTGCCAGCAGCTTAACTGGGGGGGGCAATCAGCCCCAGCATTTT. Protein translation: CASSLTGGGNQPQHF.